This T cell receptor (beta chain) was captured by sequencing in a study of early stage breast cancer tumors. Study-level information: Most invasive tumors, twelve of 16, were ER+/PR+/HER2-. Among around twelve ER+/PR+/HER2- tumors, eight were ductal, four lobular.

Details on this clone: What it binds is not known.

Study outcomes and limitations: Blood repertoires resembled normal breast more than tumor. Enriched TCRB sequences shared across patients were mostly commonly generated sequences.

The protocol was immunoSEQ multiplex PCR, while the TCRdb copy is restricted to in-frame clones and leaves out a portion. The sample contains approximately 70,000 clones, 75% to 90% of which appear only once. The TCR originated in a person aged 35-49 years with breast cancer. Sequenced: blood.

CDR3 amino acids: CASSQELDNEQFF. The CDR3 bases are TGCGCCAGCAGCCAAGAGTTGGACAATGAGCAGTTCTTC. The V call is TRBV4-1, the J call TRBJ2-1; D remains ambiguous. The germline CDR1 and CDR2 sequences are MGHRA and YSYEKL. The V and J ends lost 0 bases and 5 bases respectively, with 5 bases between them. There are 13 residues in the CDR3.